There are a few counts of the clone carrying this T cell receptor beta chain. The target antigen is unknown. At one end the junction does not follow the germline gene, possibly because of a read error. TCRdb used MiXCR to reprocess the 5' RACE reads, holding one entry per CDR3 protein. The sample contains roughly 55,000 distinct CDR3 sequences, approximately 23% of which appear only once. The CDR3 spans 13 residues. Germline-derived CDR1 and CDR2 are SSHAT and FNYEAQ (reference sequence). Study-wide results and limits: Greatest tumor Treg TCR overlap was with tumor naive CD4+ cells.

The chain recombines TRBV7-7 with TRBJ2-5; 9 bases are a match to TRBD2. The receptor comes from a female donor with breast cancer. The source material was tumor-infiltrating naive CD4+ T cells sorted from the breast tumor. Subset described: naive CD4+ T cells, CD4+CD45RA+CD25-. CDR3 DNA sequence: TGTGCTAGCAGCTTAGCGGGGGTAGAGACCCAGTACTTC. Its protein product is CASSLAGVETQYF.